This T cell receptor beta chain was identified in a study of T cell responses to AZD1222 COVID-19 vaccine. Study context: Second-dose schedules of about 4 or about 12 weeks were combined. Study results and caveats: Spike-specific TCR breadth rose after two AZD1222 doses, and depth rose as well. Spike as a whole was targeted by vaccine-associated CD4 TCRs, dominant at 160-218 and 743-854.

To note about this clone: What it binds is not known.

Clones were sequenced by immunoSEQ multiplex PCR, and TCRdb holds only the in-frame ones, with some missing. This sample yields some 140,000 clones, of which 85% to 90% are seen a single time; just over 5.5% belongs to the top ten. Deletions cut 0 bases from V and 6 bases from J, with 8 bases between. The CDR3 is 13 residues long. CDR1 is SGHNT, CDR2 YYREEE, per germline (reference sequence). The chain is built from TRBV5-4 and TRBJ2-3; D gene ambiguous. The TCR was taken from an adult in good health. This specimen was peripheral blood, taken on day 0 of AZD1222 vaccination. The CDR3 DNA follows: TGTGCCAGCAGCTTGGACCCCCCGGATACGCAGTATTTT. It yields the protein CASSLDPPDTQYF. Combining the CDR3 with reference TRBV5-4 and TRBJ2-3 gives the whole variable domain ETGVTQSPTHLIKTRGQQVTLRCSSQSGHNTVSWYQQALGQGPQFIFQYYREEENGRGNFPPRFSGLQFPNYSSELNVNALELDDSALYLCASSLDPPDTQYFGPGTRLTVL.